The following is a T cell receptor beta chain sequence with its context. Some clones are missing from TCRdb's copy, which holds only in-frame ones; the method was immunoSEQ multiplex PCR. The sample records fewer than 35,000 clones, approximately 90% being singletons. The CDR3 is 14 amino acids. The V gene's germline CDR1 is MNHEY and CDR2 SVGAGI. Trimming pared 6 bases from V and 4 bases from J, leaving 13 bases between. This sample stems from a study of T cells in localized non-small cell lung cancer. Here the sequenced sample was peripheral blood mononuclear cells, taken before any cancer treatment. The V call is TRBV6-5, the J call TRBJ1-3; D unresolved. This clonotype was sampled from a man aged 35 to 69 with stage III lung adenocarcinoma. The chain's CDR3 is CASSKFISGNTIYF. The CDR3 DNA reads TGTGCCAGCAGCAAATTTATATCCGGAAACACCATATATTTT.